These T cell receptor beta chains were read from a single sample in a study of T cells in Graves' hyperthyroidism and ophthalmopathy. One entry per CDR3 protein, called by TCRdb with MiXCR from the multiplex PCR reads. In the table there are around 350,000 distinct CDR3 sequences, roughly 19% of which are singletons. The sample taken for sequencing was blood. Receptors were obtained from a woman between 18 and 29 years old with Graves' hyperthyroidism. CDR3s include the opening cysteine and the closing phenylalanine or tryptophan. Fields, in order: V gene, J gene, D gene, clone size, CDR3 length, CDR3 DNA, CDR3 protein. D genes are given only for firm matches. Size is stated for part of the rows, as once, few or many counts, or as a class when the clone is expanded.

v_gene: TRBV7-9; j_gene: TRBJ2-7; d_gene: NA; abundance: many; len: 13; CDR3nt: TGTGCCAGCAGCTTAAACACTTTTTACGAGCAGTACTTC; CDR3aa: CASSLNTFYEQYF
v_gene: TRBV30; j_gene: TRBJ1-6; d_gene: NA; abundance: NA; len: 18; CDR3nt: TGTGCCTGGAGTGTAGGGCCTGCGGGGTTGTCCTATAATTCACCCCTCCACTTT; CDR3aa: CAWSVGPAGLSYNSPLHF
v_gene: TRBV6-1; j_gene: TRBJ1-2; d_gene: TRBD1; abundance: many; len: 14; CDR3nt: TGTGCCAGCTCTAGGACAGGGTCTTCGCTCGGCTACACCTTC; CDR3aa: CASSRTGSSLGYTF
v_gene: TRBV7-8; j_gene: TRBJ1-3; d_gene: NA; abundance: many; len: 14; CDR3nt: TGTGCCAGCAGCTGGGGGGGACGCGGAAACACCATATATTTT; CDR3aa: CASSWGGRGNTIYF
v_gene: TRBV6-1; j_gene: TRBJ1-1; d_gene: NA; abundance: many; len: 12; CDR3nt: TGTGCCAGCACCTACGGGGGGGACCAAGCTTTCTTT; CDR3aa: CASTYGGDQAFF
v_gene: TRBV5-1; j_gene: TRBJ2-5; d_gene: NA; abundance: many; len: 13; CDR3nt: TGCGCCAGCATGACCACAGGGCGAGAGACCCAGTACTTC; CDR3aa: CASMTTGRETQYF
v_gene: TRBV20-1; j_gene: TRBJ2-5; d_gene: TRBD2; abundance: many; len: 14; CDR3nt: TGCAGTGCCCGAGCGGGGGGGCCGGAAGAGACCCAGTACTTC; CDR3aa: CSARAGGPEETQYF
v_gene: TRBV6-1; j_gene: TRBJ2-7; d_gene: TRBD2; abundance: NA; len: 12; CDR3nt: TGTGCCAGCAGGGGCGGGGGGCGGGAGCAGTACTTC; CDR3aa: CASRGGGREQYF
v_gene: TRBV25-1; j_gene: TRBJ1-1; d_gene: NA; abundance: NA; len: 16; CDR3nt: TGTGCCAGCAGTGCACCGCCAGTCTCAGGGCGCACTGAAGCTTTCTTT; CDR3aa: CASSAPPVSGRTEAFF
v_gene: TRBV12-3/TRBV12-4; j_gene: TRBJ1-1; d_gene: NA; abundance: many; len: 14; CDR3nt: TGTGCCAGCACTTCCGAGGGGGGGGACACTGAAGCTTTCTTT; CDR3aa: CASTSEGGDTEAFF
v_gene: TRBV4-2; j_gene: TRBJ1-2; d_gene: NA; abundance: NA; len: 14; CDR3nt: TGTGCCAGCAGCCAGGGGGCCTCGGACTATGGCTACACCTTC; CDR3aa: CASSQGASDYGYTF
v_gene: TRBV20-1; j_gene: TRBJ2-5; d_gene: TRBD2; abundance: many; len: 13; CDR3nt: TGCAGTGCTAATCGGGGGGGGAAGGAGACCCAGTACTTC; CDR3aa: CSANRGGKETQYF
v_gene: TRBV6-5; j_gene: TRBJ2-7; d_gene: NA; abundance: NA; len: 14; CDR3nt: TGTGCCAGCAGTTACATGGCCCCTTCCTACGAGCAGTACTTC; CDR3aa: CASSYMAPSYEQYF
v_gene: TRBV18; j_gene: TRBJ1-2; d_gene: NA; abundance: many; len: 12; CDR3nt: TGTGCCAGCTCACCTGCGGGATCCGGCTACACCTTC; CDR3aa: CASSPAGSGYTF
v_gene: TRBV5-6; j_gene: TRBJ2-1; d_gene: NA; abundance: NA; len: 15; CDR3nt: TGTGCCAGCAGCCCCGTCTACCGATTTAGGAATGAGCAGTTCTTC; CDR3aa: CASSPVYRFRNEQFF
v_gene: TRBV6-5; j_gene: TRBJ1-1; d_gene: NA; abundance: many; len: 15; CDR3nt: TGTGCCAGCAGTCCCTGGGGCAGGACGAACACTGAAGCTTTCTTT; CDR3aa: CASSPWGRTNTEAFF
v_gene: TRBV20-1; j_gene: TRBJ2-3; d_gene: TRBD2; abundance: NA; len: 14; CDR3nt: TGCAGTGCTAGAGAAAGCGGGGGGGCAGATACGCAGTATTTT; CDR3aa: CSARESGGADTQYF
v_gene: TRBV28; j_gene: TRBJ1-3; d_gene: NA; abundance: many; len: 14; CDR3nt: TGTGCCAGCAGTTCTGGACAGTTTGGAAACACCATATATTTT; CDR3aa: CASSSGQFGNTIYF
v_gene: TRBV6-1; j_gene: TRBJ1-5; d_gene: NA; abundance: NA; len: 14; CDR3nt: TGTGCCAGCAGTCCTATGAATAGCAATCAGCCCCAGCATTTT; CDR3aa: CASSPMNSNQPQHF
v_gene: TRBV28; j_gene: TRBJ1-1; d_gene: NA; abundance: NA; len: 15; CDR3nt: TGTGCCAGCAGCCATCCGGACCTACCGAAAACTGAAGCTTTCTTT; CDR3aa: CASSHPDLPKTEAFF
v_gene: TRBV7-8; j_gene: TRBJ1-1; d_gene: NA; abundance: NA; len: 17; CDR3nt: TGTGCCAGCAGCGTGCAGAGGGGGACACCTCAATGGACTGAAGCTTTCTTT; CDR3aa: CASSVQRGTPQWTEAFF
v_gene: TRBV6-1; j_gene: TRBJ2-2; d_gene: NA; abundance: NA; len: 16; CDR3nt: TGTGCCAGCAGTGAACGGGGCGGCGCGAACACCGGGGAGCTGTTTTTT; CDR3aa: CASSERGGANTGELFF
v_gene: TRBV20-1; j_gene: TRBJ1-5; d_gene: NA; abundance: many; len: 13; CDR3nt: TGCAGTGCTAGTCGGCAGCTAAATCAGCCCCAGCATTTT; CDR3aa: CSASRQLNQPQHF
v_gene: TRBV20-1; j_gene: TRBJ1-5; d_gene: NA; abundance: many; len: 15; CDR3nt: TGCAGTGCTAGAGTTACAGGGAGAAGCAATCAGCCCCAGCATTTT; CDR3aa: CSARVTGRSNQPQHF
v_gene: TRBV29-1; j_gene: TRBJ2-7; d_gene: TRBD2; abundance: many; len: 14; CDR3nt: TGCAGCGTTCGCACTAGCGGGGTCTCCTACGAGCAGTACTTC; CDR3aa: CSVRTSGVSYEQYF
v_gene: TRBV20-1; j_gene: TRBJ2-5; d_gene: NA; abundance: many; len: 15; CDR3nt: TGCAGTGCTAGAGGATTTGGGCAGGGACAAGAGACCCAGTACTTC; CDR3aa: CSARGFGQGQETQYF
v_gene: TRBV12-3/TRBV12-4; j_gene: TRBJ1-5; d_gene: NA; abundance: many; len: 13; CDR3nt: TGTGCCAGCAAATGGCAGGGGAATCAGCCCCAGCATTTT; CDR3aa: CASKWQGNQPQHF